This T cell receptor (beta chain) appears in the sequencing data of a study of glioma-infiltrating T cells. Whole-study context: Glioblastomas were WHO grade IV, sampled at first diagnosis; low-grade were grade II. Blood libraries targeted roughly 4.5- to 10-fold coverage of roughly 920,000 T cells. Notes on the study in general: Patients with low tissue-blood divergence carried a signature set of shared blood CDR3 motifs. CDR3 overlap between tissue and blood was very small.

Germline CDR1 is LGHNA and CDR2 is YNFKEQ. The CDR3 contains 14 residues. TCR alpha and beta CDR3 regions were amplified from RNA using iRepertoire nested multiplex PCR. Each CDR3 protein is one row after TCRdb ran MiXCR on the multiplex PCR reads. The data contain more than 300,000 distinct CDR3 sequences, approximately 42% of them singletons. In regard to this clonotype: Its target is not known.

The sequenced sample was glioma tissue, nonneoplastic brain tissue, or PBMCs (not recorded which). This chain links TRBV4-2 with TRBJ2-7; 8 nucleotides line up with TRBD2. The J call is in doubt because the DNA end fits TRBJ2-5 better. The clonotype originates from a human donor with low-grade glioma or glioblastoma, undergoing nonglioma brain surgery, or in good health (not recorded which). DNA for the CDR3: TGTGCCAGCAGCCAACGGGAGGGCCGAGAGACCCAGTACTTC. Protein sequence: CASSQREGRETQYF.